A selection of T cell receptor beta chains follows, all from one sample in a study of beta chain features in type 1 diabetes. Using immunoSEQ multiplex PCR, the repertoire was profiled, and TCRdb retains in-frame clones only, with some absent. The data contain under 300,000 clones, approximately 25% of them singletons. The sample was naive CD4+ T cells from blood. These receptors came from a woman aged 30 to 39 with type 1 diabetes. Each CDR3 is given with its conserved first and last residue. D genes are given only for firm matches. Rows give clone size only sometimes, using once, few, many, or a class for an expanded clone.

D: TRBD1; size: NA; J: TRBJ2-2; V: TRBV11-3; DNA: TGTGCCAGCAGCTCCGGGACAGGGGTATACACCGGGGAGCTGTTTTTT; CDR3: CASSSGTGVYTGELFF
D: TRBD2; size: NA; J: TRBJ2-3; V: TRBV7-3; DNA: TGTGCCAGCAGCTTACTAGCGGGAGGGGAGGCGGATACGCAGTATTTT; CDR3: CASSLLAGGEADTQYF
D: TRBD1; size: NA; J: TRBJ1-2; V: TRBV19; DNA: TGTGCCAGTAGGAAGGAACCCGGGACAGGGGTTGGCTACACCTTC; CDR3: CASRKEPGTGVGYTF
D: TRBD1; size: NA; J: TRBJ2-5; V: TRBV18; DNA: TGTGCCAGCTCACCCCAGGGGGATGGTCAAGAGACCCAGTACTTC; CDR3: CASSPQGDGQETQYF
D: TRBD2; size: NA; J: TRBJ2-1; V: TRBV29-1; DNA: TGCAGCGTTGATATTAGCGGGAGTCCCTCCTACAATGAGCAGTTCTTC; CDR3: CSVDISGSPSYNEQFF
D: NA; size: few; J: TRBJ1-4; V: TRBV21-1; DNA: TGTGCCAGCAGCAAAGTCGTCGCAGGAGGGTATGAAAAACTGTTTTTT; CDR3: CASSKVVAGGYEKLFF
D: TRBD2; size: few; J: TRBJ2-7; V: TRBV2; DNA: TGTGCCAGCAGCGCCGGGACTAGGATCTACGAGCAGTACTTC; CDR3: CASSAGTRIYEQYF
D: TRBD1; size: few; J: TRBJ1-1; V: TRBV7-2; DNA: TGTGCCAGCAGCCTAAACAGGGGAACTGAAGCTTTCTTT; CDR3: CASSLNRGTEAFF
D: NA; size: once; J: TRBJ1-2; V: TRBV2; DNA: TGTGCCAGCAGTGAAGAGGCAGGGTATGGCTACACCTTC; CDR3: CASSEEAGYGYTF
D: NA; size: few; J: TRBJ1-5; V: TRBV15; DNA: TGTGCCACCAGCAGAGATGGGGGCATGGGCAATCAGCCCCAGCATTTT; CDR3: CATSRDGGMGNQPQHF
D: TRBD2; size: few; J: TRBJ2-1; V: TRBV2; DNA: TGTGCCAGCAGTGGACTAGCGGGAGTGTGGGTGGGTGAGCAGTTCTTC; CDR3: CASSGLAGVWVGEQFF
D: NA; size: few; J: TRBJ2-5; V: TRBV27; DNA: TGTGCCAGCAGTTTGAGGCCAACTAGGGAGACCCAGTACTTC; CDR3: CASSLRPTRETQYF
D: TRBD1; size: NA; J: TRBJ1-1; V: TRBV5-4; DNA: TGTGCCAGCAGCTGGCAGGGGGGCACTGAAGCTTTCTTT; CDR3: CASSWQGGTEAFF
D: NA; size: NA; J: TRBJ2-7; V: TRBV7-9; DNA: TGTGCCAGCAGCTTAGGAGCTAGCGCGACCTACGAGCAGTACTTC; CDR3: CASSLGASATYEQYF
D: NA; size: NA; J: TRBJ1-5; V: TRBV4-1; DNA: TGCGCCAGCAGCCAAGTCTTGTTAGTCCCTCAGCCCCAGCATTTT; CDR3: CASSQVLLVPQPQHF
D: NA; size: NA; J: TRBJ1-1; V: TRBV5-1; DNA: TGCGCCAGCAGCTTCCGTAAGGGAGGGGACACTGAAGCTTTCTTT; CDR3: CASSFRKGGDTEAFF
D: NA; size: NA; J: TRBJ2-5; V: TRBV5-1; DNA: TGCGCCAGCAGCCCTTTAGAGGGAGGAGAGACCCAGTACTTC; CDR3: CASSPLEGGETQYF
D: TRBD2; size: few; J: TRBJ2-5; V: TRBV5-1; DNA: TGCGCCAGCAGCTTAATAGCGGGATCAGAGACCCAGTACTTC; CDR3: CASSLIAGSETQYF
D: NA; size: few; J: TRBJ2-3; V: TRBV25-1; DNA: TGTGCCAGCATGGGGGGACCGATCACAGATACGCAGTATTTT; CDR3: CASMGGPITDTQYF
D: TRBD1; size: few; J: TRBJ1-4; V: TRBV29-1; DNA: TGCAGCGTTTCGACAGGGCCTAATGAAAAACTGTTTTTT; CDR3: CSVSTGPNEKLFF
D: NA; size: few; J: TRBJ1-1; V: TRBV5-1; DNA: TGCGCCAGCAGCTTGGAACGGGTGAACACTGAAGCTTTCTTT; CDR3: CASSLERVNTEAFF
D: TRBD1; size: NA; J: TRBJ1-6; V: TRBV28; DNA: TGTGCCAGCAGCTTATGGCCGGGACAGGGTATTTCACCCCTCCACTTT; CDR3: CASSLWPGQGISPLHF
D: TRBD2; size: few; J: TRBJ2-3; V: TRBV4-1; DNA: TGCGCCAGCAGCCCCCGGGGGCCTAGCGGGAACCCTAGCACAGATACGCAGTATTTT; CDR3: CASSPRGPSGNPSTDTQYF
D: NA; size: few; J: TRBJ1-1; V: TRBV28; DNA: TGTGCCAGCAAGTCGCGGTGGGCTGAAGCTTTCTTT; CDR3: CASKSRWAEAFF
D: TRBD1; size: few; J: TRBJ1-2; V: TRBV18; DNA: TGTGCCAGCTCCCCGGGACAGGGCTATGGCTACACCTTC; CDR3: CASSPGQGYGYTF
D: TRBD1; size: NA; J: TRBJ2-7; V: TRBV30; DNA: TGTGCCTACCGGGACAGCAGGTACGAGCAGTACTTC; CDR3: CAYRDSRYEQYF
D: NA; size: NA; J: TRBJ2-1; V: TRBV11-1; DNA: TGTGCCAGCAGCAATAGACTAGTAGGTGAGCAGTTCTTC; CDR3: CASSNRLVGEQFF
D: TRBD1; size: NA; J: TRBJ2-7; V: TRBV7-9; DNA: TGTGCCAGCAGCGCCCTCCCGGGACAGGGGTCCTACGAGCAGTACTTC; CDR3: CASSALPGQGSYEQYF
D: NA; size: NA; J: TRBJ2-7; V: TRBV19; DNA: TGTGCCAGTAGTATTTTGGCTAGCGTGTCCTACGAGCAGTACTTC; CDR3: CASSILASVSYEQYF
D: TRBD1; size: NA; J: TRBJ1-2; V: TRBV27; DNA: TGTGCCAGCGCGGACAGGGAAGCTGGCCTGTATGGCTACACCTTC; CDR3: CASADREAGLYGYTF
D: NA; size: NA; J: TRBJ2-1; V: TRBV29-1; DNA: TGCAGCGTTGGGGCCCCGGGGTACAATGAGCAGTTCTTC; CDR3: CSVGAPGYNEQFF